A single T cell receptor beta chain is shown here with its context. Repertoires were generated with immunoSEQ multiplex PCR, while TCRdb's copy carries only in-frame clones and drops some. This sample has roughly 200,000 clones; around nine tenths occur once, and the top ten carry about 3.6%. The entry originates in a study of T cell responses to AZD1222 COVID-19 vaccine. This CDR3 has 14 amino acids. Unmatched junction bases numbered 7, after V lost 6 bases and J lost 7 bases. Germline CDR1 reads SNHLY; CDR2 reads FYNNEI. This receptor was obtained from an adult who received the MenACWY meningococcal vaccine as a control. This chain uses TRBV2 with TRBJ1-4; 8 bases align to TRBD1. This sample comprised peripheral blood, obtained 28 days after the second dose of the MenACWY control vaccine. The CDR3, as DNA: TGTGCCAGCAGATCAGGGGGCTCGAGTGAAAAACTGTTTTTT. Amino acids: CASRSGGSSEKLFF.